These 21 T cell receptor beta chains came from one sample sequenced in a study of immune evolution from preneoplasia to lung adenocarcinoma. The data were produced by immunoSEQ multiplex PCR, yet TCRdb's version contains in-frame clones alone and is incomplete. The sample shows over 3,500 clones, about three quarters of them seen only once. The sample taken for sequencing was FFPE minimally invasive lung adenocarcinoma tissue. These receptors were collected from a person in their 70s with lung adenocarcinoma.

This clone has a handful of counts. The V and J genes are TRBV4-1 and TRBJ1-2, with D maybe TRBD1 (5 bases). From germline, CDR1 is MGHRA and CDR2 YSYEKL. The CDR3 contains 14 residues. Trimming removed 1 base at V and 2 bases at J, with 8 bases between. The CDR3 DNA reads TGCGCCAGCAGCCAAGGAGGGGACAACTATGGCTACACCTTC. Translated: CASSQGGDNYGYTF.

This clone was detected a few times. The rearrangement joins TRBV27 to TRBJ1-1; unclear D gene. Trimming took off 7 bases at V and 1 base at J, with 13 bases between the two ends. CDR3 size: 14 residues. Germline V gene sequence: CDR1 MNHEY, CDR2 SMNVEV (reference sequence). CDR3 bases: TGTGCCAGCACTCAATGGGGTCGGAACACTGAAGCTTTCTTT. Encoded protein: CASTQWGRNTEAFF.

This sequence joins TRBV30 and TRBJ2-7, with D maybe TRBD2 (6 bases). The ends were cut back, 4 bases at V and 0 bases at J, with 16 bases in the middle. Per germline, CDR1 GTSNPN and CDR2 SVGIG (reference sequence). The CDR3 is 15 amino acids. The CDR3 loop reads CAWTRWRANSYEQYF. The CDR3 coding sequence is TGTGCCTGGACTCGCTGGAGGGCAAACTCCTACGAGCAGTACTTC.

This clone was found once. V usage is TRBV9 and J usage is TRBJ2-1, with 12 bases aligning to TRBD2. This CDR3 has 16 amino acids. The germline V gene has CDR1 SGDLS and CDR2 YYNGEE. V lost 4 bases to trimming and J lost 7 bases; unmatched junction nucleotides: 9. CDR3 DNA: TGTGCCAGCAGCTCCCGGACTAGCGGGACTAGGAATGAGCAGTTCTTC. It translates to CASSSRTSGTRNEQFF.

The count of this clone is one. CDR3 nucleotides: TGTGCCAGCAGCCAAGGTACAGGGCAGGGGCAGCCCCAGCATTTT. Residues: CASSQGTGQGQPQHF. This chain uses TRBV16 with TRBJ1-5, with TRBD1 as a possible D gene (6 bases). In germline, CDR1 is KGHSY, CDR2 FQNENV. CDR3 length equals 15 residues. V lost 2 bases to trimming and J lost 7 bases, with 15 bases between them.

This clone was picked up a small number of times. This chain joins TRBV29-1 and TRBJ1-1; no reliable D call. This CDR3 contains 11 residues. The ends were cut back, 4 bases at V and 6 bases at J, with 9 bases in the middle. CDR1 is SQVTM and CDR2 is ANQGSEA in the germline V gene. CDR3: CSVAVSSEAFF. The CDR3 DNA follows: TGCAGCGTTGCGGTCTCCTCTGAAGCTTTCTTT.

The J gene is TRBJ1-1, the V gene TRBV11-2; D remains unclear. CDR3 size: 14 residues. V lost 6 bases and J lost 10, with 21 bases in between. CDR1 SGHAT and CDR2 FQNNGV come from the germline V gene. CDR3 coding DNA: TGTGCCAGCAGAACCGAATACCAGGTCGGACGAGCTTTCTTT. Translated: CASRTEYQVGRAFF.

V usage is TRBV7-9 and J usage is TRBJ1-6, with D perhaps matching TRBD1 (5 bases). Per germline, CDR1 SEHNR and CDR2 FQNEAQ (reference sequence). Trimming cost V 4 bases and J 3 bases, with 13 bases left between them. The CDR3 covers 16 residues. Here the CDR3 DNA reads TGTGCCAGCAGCTCGGGGACGGAAAACTATAATTCACCCCTCCACTTT. Protein: CASSSGTENYNSPLHF. Full variable domain (rest looked up from reference TRBV7-9 and TRBJ1-6): DTGVSQNPRHKITKRGQNVTFRCDPISEHNRLYWYRQTLGQGPEFLTYFQNEAQLEKSRLLSDRFSAERPKGSFSTLEIQRTEQGDSAMYLCASSSGTENYNSPLHFGNGTRLTVT.

The V gene is TRBV7-2, the J gene TRBJ1-4; D is unresolved. Germline V gene sequence: CDR1 SGHTA, CDR2 FQGNSA. Trimming took 0 bases from V and 8 from J, leaving 7 bases between them. CDR3 length equals 13 residues. Written as DNA, the CDR3 is TGTGCCAGCAGCTTAGCAGGGAGAGAAAAACTGTTTTTT. Its protein is CASSLAGREKLFF.

V and J are TRBV6-6 and TRBJ1-5; D gene uncertain. Trimming cost V 6 bases and J 0 bases, with 9 bases left between them. The germline CDR1 and CDR2 sequences are MNHNY and SVGAGI (reference sequence). This CDR3 is 14 amino acids long. The CDR3 loop is CASRIYDSNQPQHF. In DNA form, the CDR3 reads TGTGCCAGCAGAATTTACGATAGCAATCAGCCCCAGCATTTT.

The V and J genes are TRBV27 and TRBJ2-3; no clear D. Germline-derived CDR1 and CDR2 are MNHEY and SMNVEV (reference sequence). This CDR3 is 13 amino acids long. V was pared by 8 bases and J by 1 base, with 10 bases between. Written as DNA, the CDR3 is TGTGCCAGCGTCGAGCGAGGCACAGATACGCAGTATTTT. Its protein is CASVERGTDTQYF.

V usage is TRBV6-6 and J usage is TRBJ2-2; TRBD2 is a possible D gene (5 bases). CDR1 and CDR2 (germline): MNHNY, SVGAGI (reference sequence). The ends were cut back, 0 bases at V and 2 bases at J, with 10 bases in the middle. The CDR3 spans 16 residues. The CDR3 loop reads CASSYSSAVNTGELFF. The CDR3 DNA reads TGTGCCAGCAGTTACTCTAGCGCAGTAAACACCGGGGAGCTGTTTTTT.

This clone has only a few counts. The chain combines TRBV7-3 with TRBJ2-1; D is uncertain. The CDR3 extends over 15 amino acids. The V end lost 0 bases, the J end lost 8 bases, and 14 bases lay between the germline ends. CDR1 is SGHTA and CDR2 is FQGTGA in the germline V gene. DNA for the CDR3: TGTGCCAGCAGCTTAACTAGTTCGGAATTCGATGAGCAGTTCTTC. This encodes CASSLTSSEFDEQFF.

CDR3 region: CAWNRQADTQYF. The CDR3 region has the DNA TGTGCCTGGAACAGACAAGCAGATACGCAGTATTTT. The J gene is TRBJ2-3, the V gene TRBV30, with no clear D. Trimming stripped 4 bases from V and 4 bases from J, with 9 bases between. The CDR3 consists of 12 residues. Germline CDR1 and CDR2: GTSNPN and SVGIG (reference sequence).

The chain employs TRBV5-1 and TRBJ2-3, with D hard to call. This CDR3 region has 12 residues. Per the germline V gene, CDR1 is SGHRS and CDR2 is YFSETQ. The V gene lost 0 bases and the J gene lost 4 bases, with 3 bases spanning the gap. CDR3 sequence (DNA): TGCGCCAGCAGCTTGGCGGCAGATACGCAGTATTTT. Protein sequence: CASSLAADTQYF.

DNA of the CDR3: TGCGCCAGCAGCCCCTACCCCGACAGCTCTGGAAACACCATATATTTT. Protein product: CASSPYPDSSGNTIYF. V is TRBV4-1 and J is TRBJ1-3, with D perhaps matching TRBD1 (5 bases). Germline V gene sequence: CDR1 MGHRA, CDR2 YSYEKL. The length of the CDR3 is 16 residues. V lost 4 bases and J lost 0, with 13 bases in between.

The chain combines TRBV7-9 with TRBJ1-1, with D unresolved. The ends were cut back, 6 bases at V and 1 base at J, with 3 bases in the middle. Germline CDR1 SEHNR, CDR2 FQNEAQ (reference sequence). The CDR3 covers 11 residues. The CDR3 bases are TGTGCCAGCAGTGAGAACACTGAAGCTTTCTTT. Its protein is CASSENTEAFF.

This chain links TRBV4-2 with TRBJ1-2, with D tentatively TRBD1 (5 bases). CDR1 and CDR2 from the germline V gene are LGHNA and YNFKEQ. The CDR3 covers 15 residues. V was cut by 4 bases and J by 3 bases, with 15 bases left in between. The CDR3 coding sequence is TGTGCCAGCAGCCGTAACTTTGGGGCTGACTATGGCTACACCTTC. This translates into CASSRNFGADYGYTF.

V and J are TRBV4-1 and TRBJ1-2, with D perhaps TRBD1 (5 bases). This CDR3 is 13 amino acids long. Per the germline V gene, CDR1 is MGHRA and CDR2 is YSYEKL. V was cut by 1 base and J by 7 bases, with 10 bases left in between. CDR3 in amino acids: CASSQARQRGYTF. CDR3 nucleotide sequence: TGCGCCAGCAGCCAAGCCCGACAGCGTGGCTACACCTTC.

This clone was detected only a few times. The genes are TRBV30 and TRBJ2-1; no reliable D call. This CDR3 has 13 residues. Germline CDR1 and CDR2: GTSNPN and SVGIG (reference sequence). The V end lost 0 bases, the J end lost 7 bases, and 10 bases lay between the germline ends. CDR3 in DNA: TGTGCCTGGAGTGTGGGGATCGAGAATGAGCAGTTCTTC. It codes for CAWSVGIENEQFF.

Here the CDR3 reads CASSDDSLGDYGYTF. CDR3 in DNA: TGTGCCAGCAGTGACGACAGTTTAGGGGACTATGGCTACACCTTC. This chain joins TRBV6-4 and TRBJ1-2; TRBD1 might be the D (5 bases). The germline V gene encodes CDR1 MRHNA and CDR2 SNTAGT. V was shortened by 2 bases and J by 3 bases, with 13 bases between the two germline ends. This CDR3 region has 15 residues.